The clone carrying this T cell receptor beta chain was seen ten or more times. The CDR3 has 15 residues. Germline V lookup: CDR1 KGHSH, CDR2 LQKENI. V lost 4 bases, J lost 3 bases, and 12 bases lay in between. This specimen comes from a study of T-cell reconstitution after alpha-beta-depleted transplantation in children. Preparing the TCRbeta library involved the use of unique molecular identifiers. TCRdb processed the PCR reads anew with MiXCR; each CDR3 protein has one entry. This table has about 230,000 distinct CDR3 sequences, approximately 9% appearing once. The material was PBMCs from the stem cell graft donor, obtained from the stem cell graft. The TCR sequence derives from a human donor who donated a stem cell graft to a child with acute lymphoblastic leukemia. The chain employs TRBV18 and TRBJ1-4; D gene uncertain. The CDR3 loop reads CASSLFWQPNEKLFF. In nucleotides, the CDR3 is TGTGCCAGCTCACTCTTCTGGCAACCTAATGAAAAACTGTTTTTT.